The 30 T cell receptor beta chains below were found in one sample sequenced in a study of blood T cell repertoires in COVID-19. Generated by immunoSEQ multiplex PCR, the TCRdb table keeps only in-frame clones and is missing some. The table records approximately 67,000 clones, roughly 82% of them present only once. Sequencing was performed on peripheral blood. The receptors originated from a man in his 60s with acute or convalescent COVID-19.

This clone was recorded once. The J gene is TRBJ2-2, the V gene TRBV2; 9 nucleotides line up with TRBD1. CDR1 and CDR2 from the germline V gene are SNHLY and FYNNEI. The CDR3 has 14 residues. V gave up 4 bases and J gave up 6 bases; unmatched junction bases: 3. CDR3 sequence reads: CASSGDRVAGELFF. The CDR3 coding sequence is TGTGCCAGCAGTGGGGACAGGGTGGCCGGGGAGCTGTTTTTT.

For the CDR3, the DNA is TGTGCCAGTAGTACGACAGGAGATGGGGCCAACGTCCTGACTTTC. Translation: CASSTTGDGANVLTF. The rearrangement joins TRBV19 to TRBJ2-6; D is possibly TRBD1 (6 bases). Germline V lookup: CDR1 LNHDA, CDR2 SQIVND (reference sequence). Trimming left V 4 bases short and J 3 bases short, with 10 bases between. The CDR3 covers 15 residues.

The chain has TRBV5-6 and TRBJ1-2; no reliable D call. Trimming left V 2 bases short and J 6 bases short, with 14 bases between. CDR1 is SGHDT, CDR2 YYEEEE, per germline. This CDR3 is built from 14 residues. CDR3 sequence reads: CASSFFPGRDGYTF. In DNA, the CDR3 is TGTGCCAGCAGCTTTTTTCCGGGAAGGGATGGCTACACCTTC.

V and J are TRBV7-6 and TRBJ2-1, with D maybe TRBD1 (5 bases). This CDR3 is built from 16 residues. Trimming took off 6 bases at V and 0 bases at J, with 15 bases between the two ends. Germline V gene data show CDR1 as SGHVS and CDR2 as FNYEAQ. The CDR3 nucleotides read TGTGCCAGCAGGTTAAACAGGACCAGCTCCTACAATGAGCAGTTCTTC. This gives the protein CASRLNRTSSYNEQFF. Full variable domain (remainder filled in from reference TRBV7-6 and TRBJ2-1): GAGVSQSPRYKVTKRGQDVALRCDPISGHVSLYWYRQALGQGPEFLTYFNYEAQQDKSGLPNDRFSAERPEGSISTLTIQRTEQRDSAMYRCASRLNRTSSYNEQFFGPGTRLTVL.

The sample holds many counts of this clone. The V gene is TRBV6-6, the J gene TRBJ1-2, with D maybe TRBD1 (5 bases). The CDR3 covers 14 residues. The V and J ends lost 4 bases and 0 bases respectively, with 9 bases between them. Germline assignment: CDR1 MNHNY and CDR2 SVGAGI (reference sequence). CDR3 loop: CASSSRQTNYGYTF. The CDR3 region has the DNA TGTGCCAGCAGTTCTAGACAGACTAACTATGGCTACACCTTC.

The chain carries TRBV9 and TRBJ2-2; D might be TRBD1 (6 bases). Germline-derived CDR1 and CDR2 are SGDLS and YYNGEE. This CDR3 comprises 17 residues. V was clipped by 4 bases and J by 1 base, with 17 bases between them. As DNA, the CDR3 is TGTGCCAGCAGCCGTCTTGACCAGGGGCTGAACACCGGGGAGCTGTTTTTT. This gives the protein CASSRLDQGLNTGELFF.

The V and J genes are TRBV24-1 and TRBJ2-5; TRBD1 matches at 7 bases. Germline loops: CDR1 KGHDR, CDR2 SFDVKD. V shed 4 bases, J shed 5 bases, and the junction held 6 bases outside the gene matches. This CDR3 is 14 amino acids long. CDR3 DNA sequence: TGTGCCACCAGTGACCCATCGACAGGGGAGACCCAGTACTTC. This gives the protein CATSDPSTGETQYF.

This rearrangement joins TRBV15 to TRBJ2-1; D might be TRBD2 (6 bases). This CDR3 region has 16 residues. Trimming pared 2 bases from V and 3 bases from J, leaving 14 bases between. Germline V CDR1 and CDR2: LNHNV, YYDKDF (reference sequence). Here the CDR3 DNA reads TGTGCCACCAGCAGACGCGTAGCGGTTAACTACAATGAGCAGTTCTTC. Encoded protein: CATSRRVAVNYNEQFF.

The rearrangement joins TRBV5-4 to TRBJ1-6; D is unclear. The CDR3 runs 17 residues. Trimming cost V 0 bases and J 10 bases, with 20 bases left between them. Germline V gene data show CDR1 as SGHNT and CDR2 as YYREEE (reference sequence). CDR3 amino acids: CASSLGGRGLGSSPLHF. CDR3 sequence (DNA): TGTGCCAGCAGCTTGGGTGGTCGGGGTTTGGGTTCCTCACCCCTCCACTTT. The whole variable domain, filled in from reference TRBV5-4 and TRBJ1-6, reads ETGVTQSPTHLIKTRGQQVTLRCSSQSGHNTVSWYQQALGQGPQFIFQYYREEENGRGNFPPRFSGLQFPNYSSELNVNALELDDSALYLCASSLGGRGLGSSPLHFGNGTRLTVT.

The V gene is TRBV20-1, the J gene TRBJ1-2, with D maybe TRBD1 (5 bases). The V gene lost 3 bases and the J gene lost 1 base, with 12 bases spanning the gap. The CDR3 extends over 14 amino acids. Germline V gene data show CDR1 as DFQATT and CDR2 as SNEGSKA (reference sequence). The CDR3 nucleotides are TGCAGTGCTAGTGTCCTGGGACTTAACTATGGCTACACCTTC. Protein sequence: CSASVLGLNYGYTF.

The gene calls are TRBV28 and TRBJ1-1, with a weak D call TRBD1 (5 bases). This CDR3 comprises 16 residues. Trimming took 3 bases from V and 7 from J, leaving 21 bases between them. Germline CDR1 reads MDHEN; CDR2 reads SYDVKM. The CDR3 spells CASSFSGGRIFGEAFF. The DNA for the CDR3 is TGTGCCAGCAGTTTCTCGGGGGGTAGGATATTCGGTGAAGCTTTCTTT.

This clone was recorded a few times. The chain uses TRBV7-8 and TRBJ1-1; maybe TRBD1 (5 bases). The CDR3 totals 17 residues. Between the trimmed V and J ends, which lost 1 base and 1 base, there was a span of 16 bases. CDR1 is SGHVS and CDR2 is FQNEAQ in the germline V gene. This CDR3 reads CASSLGERQTRNTEAFF. CDR3 bases: TGTGCCAGCAGCTTAGGTGAGAGACAGACCAGGAACACTGAAGCTTTCTTT.

V is TRBV10-3 and J is TRBJ2-3; a possible D gene is TRBD1 (6 bases). Germline V gene lookup returns CDR1 ENHRY and CDR2 SYGVKD. V lost 6 bases and J lost 6, with 10 bases in between. This CDR3 contains 12 residues. The CDR3 DNA reads TGTGCCATCAGGGGGACACTCGATACGCAGTATTTT. It yields the protein CAIRGTLDTQYF.

V gene TRBV18 combines with J gene TRBJ2-5; D is undetermined. The germline CDR1 and CDR2 sequences are KGHSH and LQKENI. Trimming shortened V by 5 bases and J by 4 bases, and 11 bases separated the two germline ends. The CDR3 extends over 13 amino acids. The CDR3 sequence is CASSSQLGETQYF. DNA for the CDR3: TGTGCCAGCTCATCACAACTCGGAGAGACCCAGTACTTC.

In this sample, this clone turned up a few times. CDR3 sequence: CASSFEAEAFF. The CDR3 DNA sequence: TGTGCCAGCAGTTTTGAGGCTGAAGCTTTCTTT. The V call is TRBV12-3 or TRBV12-4, the J call TRBJ1-1; D gene ambiguous. CDR3 size: 11 residues. Trimming removed 3 bases at V and 6 bases at J, with 5 bases between.

The CDR3: CASSLGTTYEQYV. CDR3 nucleotide sequence: TGTGCCAGCAGCTTAGGGACAACTTACGAGCAGTACGTC. V is TRBV11-2 and J is TRBJ2-7; D may be TRBD1 (5 bases). V dropped 1 base and J dropped 4 bases, with 8 bases sitting between them. This CDR3 is built from 13 residues. Germline CDR1 is SGHAT and CDR2 is FQNNGV.

This chain uses TRBV2 with TRBJ1-2; weak D call: TRBD1 (6 bases). With 4 bases removed from V and 4 bases from J, the gap between germline ends came to 16 bases. The CDR3 is 15 residues long. CDR1 is SNHLY and CDR2 is FYNNEI in the germline V gene. CDR3 protein: CASSAQGNYVYGYTF. In nucleotides, the CDR3 is TGTGCCAGCAGTGCCCAGGGGAACTACGTCTATGGCTACACCTTC.

The chain is built from TRBV9 and TRBJ2-1, with D possibly matching TRBD1 (6 bases). Germline CDR1 is SGDLS and CDR2 is YYNGEE. This CDR3 has 15 residues. The V end was cut by 0 bases, the J end by 0 bases, with 7 bases between. Written as DNA, the CDR3 is TGTGCCAGCAGCGTAGAGACAGGCTCCTACAATGAGCAGTTCTTC. Its translation: CASSVETGSYNEQFF. The full variable domain, its missing parts supplied by reference TRBV9 and TRBJ2-1, is DSGVTQTPKHLITATGQRVTLRCSPRSGDLSVYWYQQSLDQGLQFLIQYYNGEERAKGNILERFSAQQFPDLHSELNLSSLELGDSALYFCASSVETGSYNEQFFGPGTRLTVL.

The V call is TRBV19, the J call TRBJ2-1; tentative D call: TRBD1 (5 bases). Germline V gene data show CDR1 as LNHDA and CDR2 as SQIVND (reference sequence). Trimming removed 5 bases at V and 8 bases at J, with 19 bases between. This CDR3 has 15 residues. CDR3 in amino acids: CASSLWGKSSDEQFF. In DNA form, the CDR3 reads TGTGCCAGTAGTCTTTGGGGCAAAAGTTCCGATGAGCAGTTCTTC.

This clone was found once. DNA of the CDR3: TGTGCCAGCAGCCGTAGGCGGAATGAGCAGTTCTTC. Translation: CASSRRRNEQFF. The chain employs TRBV11-1 and TRBJ2-1, with D unclear. The CDR3 totals 12 residues. V lost 5 bases and J 7 bases, leaving 9 bases between the germline ends. Germline lookup yields CDR1 SGHAT and CDR2 FQDESV (reference sequence).

V usage is TRBV6-2 or TRBV6-3 and J usage is TRBJ2-7, with 8 nucleotides matching TRBD2. The J segment lost 5 bases and the V segment lost 6 bases, leaving 9 bases of the junction unmatched. Per germline, CDR1 MNHEY and CDR2 SVGEGT. The CDR3 is 14 amino acids. In DNA form, the CDR3 reads TGTGCCAGCAGCAACGGGGGGGCTCGGAACGAGCAGTACTTC. Translation gives CASSNGGARNEQYF.

V gene TRBV12-3 or TRBV12-4 combines with J gene TRBJ1-1; D is unresolved. The V end was cut by 2 bases, the J end by 8 bases, with 9 bases between. The CDR3 covers 12 residues. CDR3 sequence: CASSLRGFEAFF. As DNA, the CDR3 is TGTGCCAGCAGTTTACGGGGTTTCGAAGCTTTCTTT.

The chain recombines TRBV28 with TRBJ1-2; tentative D call: TRBD1 (5 bases). This CDR3 has 13 residues. Trimming left V 9 bases short and J 3 bases short, with 14 bases between. CDR1 is MDHEN, CDR2 SYDVKM, per germline. Written as DNA, the CDR3 is TGTGCCAGTATAGGGGTTGGGTACTATGGCTACACCTTC. Encoded protein: CASIGVGYYGYTF.

The chain is built from TRBV7-2 and TRBJ2-6; 9 bases agree with TRBD1. The junction had 5 bases not matched to a gene; V was cut back by 2 bases and J by 0 bases. The germline V gene encodes CDR1 SGHTA and CDR2 FQGNSA. The CDR3 sequence is 18 residues long. CDR3 DNA: TGTGCCAGCAGCTTATCCGGGACAGGGTACTCTGGGGCCAACGTCCTGACTTTC. This encodes CASSLSGTGYSGANVLTF.

CDR3 coding DNA: TGTGCCAGCAGCTTAGATGGCAGGGGTGGAAATGAGCAGTTCTTC. Translating it yields CASSLDGRGGNEQFF. V and J are TRBV11-2 and TRBJ2-1; a weak D match, TRBD1 (6 bases). The CDR3 is 15 residues long. Germline loops: CDR1 SGHAT, CDR2 FQNNGV. The V end was cut by 0 bases, the J end by 7 bases, with 13 bases between.

The chain employs TRBV30 and TRBJ1-4, with a possible D match to TRBD1 (6 bases). The CDR3 is made up of 15 amino acids. The V gene's germline CDR1 is GTSNPN and CDR2 SVGIG (reference sequence). Trimming took off 6 bases at V and 5 bases at J, with 19 bases between the two ends. CDR3 in amino acids: CACPRGKALNEKLFF. The DNA for the CDR3 is TGTGCCTGTCCAAGGGGGAAAGCTCTGAATGAAAAACTGTTTTTT.

The rearrangement uses TRBV11-3 and TRBJ2-5, with 14 nucleotides matching TRBD2. The CDR3 is made up of 18 amino acids. Germline values: CDR1 SGHNT, CDR2 YENEEA. V dropped 2 bases and J dropped 2; count of bases not matched to a gene: 7. This chain's CDR3 is CASSLTTSGGAKQETQYF. As DNA, the CDR3 is TGTGCCAGCAGCTTAACGACTAGCGGGGGGGCAAAGCAAGAGACCCAGTACTTC.

V is TRBV12-3 or TRBV12-4 and J is TRBJ1-1, with 7 bases fitting TRBD1. V gave up 5 bases and J gave up 3 bases; unmatched junction bases: 3. The CDR3 totals 13 residues. This CDR3 is CASSTGTDTEAFF. The CDR3 nucleotides are TGTGCCAGCAGTACAGGGACAGACACTGAAGCTTTCTTT.

The table lists this clone with a count of one. The chain has TRBV7-2 and TRBJ2-3, with TRBD2 matching over 12 bases. J lost 2 bases, V lost 2 bases, and 5 bases had no gene match. Germline V lookup: CDR1 SGHTA, CDR2 FQGNSA. The CDR3 is 17 amino acids. CDR3 residues: CASSLPLAGGHTDTQYF. The CDR3 DNA reads TGTGCCAGCAGCTTACCGCTAGCGGGGGGGCACACAGATACGCAGTATTTT.

The V call is TRBV27, the J call TRBJ1-6; 7 bases agree with TRBD1. The CDR3 is 20 residues long. J was trimmed by 7 bases and V by 7 bases; bases with no gene match: 25. The V gene's germline CDR1 is MNHEY and CDR2 SMNVEV (reference sequence). DNA of the CDR3: TGTGCCAGCACCTACCCCCGCAGGGGGGACTCATCGGTCTCCAATTCACCCCTCCACTTT. It encodes CASTYPRRGDSSVSNSPLHF.